These 29 T cell receptor beta chains were all obtained from the same sample, sequenced in a study of blood T cells in healthy people across ages. Next came a second PCR, run for about 6 to 11 cycles, which used a sample-barcoded 5' primer along with a J-beta primer mix. TCRdb called the 5' RACE reads again in MiXCR, with one record for every CDR3 protein. This table holds just under 750,000 distinct CDR3 sequences, about a fifth found once. The sequenced material came from blood. These receptors were taken from a man between 65 and 80 years old in good health.

The sample holds many counts of this clonotype. This rearrangement joins TRBV6-5 to TRBJ1-2, with a possible D match to TRBD1 (6 bases). Trimming removed 6 bases from V and 8 bases from J, with 16 bases in between. Germline V gene lookup returns CDR1 MNHEY and CDR2 SVGAGI. The CDR3 length is 13 residues. The CDR3 protein is CASRRSDSGGYTF. CDR3 DNA: TGTGCCAGCAGACGATCGGACAGTGGAGGCTACACCTTC.

This clonotype has a handful of counts. The chain couples TRBV5-5 to TRBJ2-7; D is unresolved. From germline, CDR1 is SGHKS and CDR2 YYEKEE (reference sequence). The V end was cut by 1 base, the J end by 0 bases, with 8 bases between. The CDR3 has 14 amino acids. The CDR3 sequence: CASSLYSSSYEQYF. CDR3 sequence (DNA): TGTGCCAGCAGCTTGTACAGTTCCTCCTACGAGCAGTACTTC. The complete variable domain, with remaining parts taken from reference TRBV5-5 and TRBJ2-7, reads DAGVTQSPTHLIKTRGQQVTLRCSPISGHKSVSWYQQVLGQGPQFIFQYYEKEERGRGNFPDRFSARQFPNYSSELNVNALLLGDSALYLCASSLYSSSYEQYFGPGTRLTVT.

This chain joins TRBV3-1 and TRBJ1-1, with D uncertain. The CDR3 has 14 residues. CDR1 and CDR2 (germline): LGHDT, YNNKEL (reference sequence). With 1 base removed from V and 1 base from J, the gap between germline ends came to 7 bases. The chain's CDR3 is CASSQGRGNTEAFF. In DNA, the CDR3 is TGTGCCAGCAGCCAAGGACGGGGGAACACTGAAGCTTTCTTT.

This clonotype came up once. The gene calls are TRBV7-2 and TRBJ2-2; tentative D call: TRBD1 (6 bases). Germline CDR1 and CDR2: SGHTA and FQGNSA. V lost 6 bases to trimming and J lost 4 bases, with 15 bases between them. This CDR3 comprises 15 residues. CDR3 residues: CASSPGTKGTGELFF. CDR3 in DNA: TGTGCCAGCAGTCCCGGGACAAAAGGCACCGGGGAGCTGTTTTTT.

This clonotype turned up a few times. The chain employs TRBV14 and TRBJ1-1; perhaps TRBD1 as D (5 bases). V was trimmed by 5 bases and J by 7 bases, leaving 11 bases between them. Germline values: CDR1 SGHDN, CDR2 FVKESK. The CDR3 contains 12 residues. The DNA for the CDR3 is TGTGCCAGCAGCTGGGGGAGGAATGAAGCTTTCTTT. Translated: CASSWGRNEAFF.

This clonotype was counted a few times. This CDR3 reads CASSSSRSYGYTF. The DNA for the CDR3 is TGTGCCAGCAGTTCCTCCCGATCCTATGGCTACACCTTC. The V call is TRBV27, the J call TRBJ1-2; D gene unclear. The V end lost 4 bases, the J end lost 4 bases, and 10 bases lay between the germline ends. The V gene's germline CDR1 is MNHEY and CDR2 SMNVEV (reference sequence). The CDR3 spans 13 residues.

The J gene is TRBJ1-1, the V gene TRBV29-1, with D perhaps matching TRBD1 (6 bases). This CDR3 comprises 15 residues. The V end was cut by 6 bases, the J end by 1 base, with 18 bases between. Per germline, CDR1 SQVTM and CDR2 ANQGSEA. The CDR3 region is CSVEPKTGKNTEAFF. The CDR3 DNA follows: TGCAGCGTAGAGCCAAAGACAGGCAAGAACACTGAAGCTTTCTTT.

A remark on this clonotype: Being one base from a much bigger clone, this may be a read error. This likely comes from a read error, as the CDR3 has no conserved phenylalanine or tryptophan at its end. The chain employs TRBV5-6 and TRBJ2-3; either TRBD1 or TRBD2 may fit D (5 bases each). Trimming pared 0 bases from V and 1 base from J, leaving 6 bases between. The CDR3 runs 14 residues. The V gene's germline CDR1 is SGHDT and CDR2 YYEEEE. CDR3 in amino acids: CASSLVGRTDTQYL. The CDR3 coding sequence is TGTGCCAGCAGCTTGGTGGGACGCACAGATACGCAGTATCTT.

The CDR3 is CSVAWTSEYNEQFF. Here the CDR3 DNA reads TGCAGCGTTGCGTGGACTAGCGAGTACAATGAGCAGTTCTTC. The V and J genes are TRBV29-1 and TRBJ2-1; 9 bases map to TRBD2. CDR1 is SQVTM and CDR2 is ANQGSEA in the germline V gene. V lost 4 bases to trimming and J lost 4 bases; unmatched junction nucleotides: 5. The CDR3 is made up of 14 amino acids.

Only a few counts were recorded for this clonotype. The chain links TRBV24-1 to TRBJ2-1; D tentatively reads TRBD1 or TRBD2 (5 bases each). The CDR3 runs 15 residues. Germline CDR1 KGHDR, CDR2 SFDVKD. The V end was cut by 3 bases, the J end by 8 bases, with 16 bases between. CDR3 nucleotides: TGTGCCACCAGTGATCCACACCGATCGGGGCATGAGCAGTTCTTC. Its translation is CATSDPHRSGHEQFF.

This sequence joins TRBV29-1 and TRBJ2-1, with a possible D match to TRBD1 (5 bases). CDR1 and CDR2 (germline): SQVTM, ANQGSEA. CDR3 length: 13 residues. Trimming removed 6 bases at V and 0 bases at J, with 9 bases between. CDR3 bases: TGCAGCGTCAGGGATAGCTCCTACAATGAGCAGTTCTTC. This gives the protein CSVRDSSYNEQFF.

DNA for the CDR3: TGCAGTGCTAGATGGGCGGACCAAGAGACCCAGTACTTC. Its translation: CSARWADQETQYF. The chain is built from TRBV20-1 and TRBJ2-5; no clear D. Germline V gives CDR1 DFQATT, CDR2 SNEGSKA (reference sequence). CDR3 size: 13 residues. V was shortened by 2 bases and J by 0 bases, with 7 bases between the two germline ends.

This clonotype was counted between two and nine times. This rearrangement joins TRBV28 to TRBJ2-2; no firm D call. V was pared by 2 bases and J by 1 base, with 8 bases between. The CDR3 is made up of 15 amino acids. CDR1 is MDHEN and CDR2 is SYDVKM in the germline V gene. The CDR3 spells CASSLVVQNTGELFF. CDR3 bases: TGTGCCAGCAGTTTAGTAGTCCAGAACACCGGGGAGCTGTTTTTT.

This sequence joins TRBV15 and TRBJ2-1, with 7 bases lining up with TRBD2. The CDR3 runs to 14 residues. The ends lost 3 bases at V and 7 bases at J; junction bases unmatched: 6. CDR1 is LNHNV and CDR2 is YYDKDF in the germline V gene (reference sequence). CDR3 sequence reads: CATSSGRVTNEQFF. The DNA of the CDR3 is TGTGCCACCAGCAGTGGGAGGGTTACGAATGAGCAGTTCTTC.

This clonotype occurred a few times. The chain employs TRBV9 and TRBJ1-2, with 9 bases aligning to TRBD1. This CDR3 spans 16 amino acids. V lost 3 bases to trimming and J lost 2 bases; unmatched junction nucleotides: 8. Germline V gives CDR1 SGDLS, CDR2 YYNGEE. CDR3 DNA sequence: TGTGCCAGCAGCGCTCCGACAGACAGGGGGAACTATGGCTACACCTTC. This codes for CASSAPTDRGNYGYTF.

J is TRBJ2-2 and V is TRBV20-1; D unresolved. There are 14 residues in the CDR3. Germline V gene sequence: CDR1 DFQATT, CDR2 SNEGSKA (reference sequence). Deletions cut 3 bases from V and 6 bases from J, with 14 bases between. CDR3 DNA sequence: TGCAGTGCTAGGCGGAATATAGCCTCCGGGGAGCTGTTTTTT. Protein sequence: CSARRNIASGELFF.

The J gene is TRBJ2-5, the V gene TRBV2, with 8 bases that match TRBD2. The length of the CDR3 is 15 residues. Germline V gives CDR1 SNHLY, CDR2 FYNNEI. Germline trimming cut 8 bases from V and 5 bases from J; bases unmatched to any gene: 13. CDR3 amino acids: CASSLAGNVRETQYF. CDR3 nucleotides: TGTGCCAGCTCTCTAGCGGGCAACGTCCGGGAGACCCAGTACTTC.

This clonotype was counted ten times or more. As DNA, the CDR3 is TGCGCCAGCAGCTTGTCGGGACAGGGGGCTAGCACAGATACGCAGTATTTT. This encodes CASSLSGQGASTDTQYF. The rearrangement links TRBV5-1 to TRBJ2-3; 12 nucleotides match TRBD1. The V gene's germline CDR1 is SGHRS and CDR2 YFSETQ. V trimming: 1 base; J trimming: 0 bases; junction bases outside the gene matches: 3. The CDR3 contains 17 residues.

This clonotype occurred many times. CDR3 DNA: TGCGCCAGCAGCACGCCAATGCAAGAGACCCAGTACTTC. The encoded protein is CASSTPMQETQYF. The chain is built from TRBV5-1 and TRBJ2-5, with no clear D. The V and J ends lost 4 bases and 2 bases respectively, with 9 bases between them. CDR1 and CDR2 (germline): SGHRS, YFSETQ. The CDR3 length is 13 residues.

The chain uses TRBV6-5 and TRBJ1-1, with D tentatively TRBD1 (5 bases). From germline, CDR1 is MNHEY and CDR2 SVGAGI. The CDR3 loop spans 10 amino acids. Between the trimmed V and J ends, which lost 10 bases and 8 bases, there was a span of 11 bases. CDR3: CATLGTEAFF. The CDR3 DNA is TGTGCCACCCTCGGGACCGAAGCTTTCTTT.

With respect to this clonotype: This may stem from a read error, because a much larger clone lies one nucleotide away. The V gene is TRBV7-2, the J gene TRBJ2-1; 7 nucleotides line up with TRBD2. The CDR3 extends over 15 amino acids. The V gene's germline CDR1 is SGHTA and CDR2 FQGNSA. The CDR3 region is CASSLGGGPYNVQFF. CDR3 in DNA: TGTGCCAGCAGCTTAGGCGGGGGACCATACAATGTGCAGTTCTTC. Complete variable domain (other parts from reference TRBV7-2 and TRBJ2-1): GAGVSQSPSNKVTEKGKDVELRCDPISGHTALYWYRQSLGQGLEFLIYFQGNSAPDKSGLPSDRFSAERTGGSVSTLTIQRTQQEDSAVYLCASSLGGGPYNVQFFGPGTRLTVL.

This clonotype was counted a few times. The DNA for the CDR3 is TGTGCCAGTACGCAGGGGTTGGATCAGCCCCAGCATTTT. Translation gives CASTQGLDQPQHF. The chain combines TRBV19 with TRBJ1-5; a weak D match, TRBD1 (6 bases). CDR3 length: 13 amino acids. The germline CDR1 and CDR2 sequences are LNHDA and SQIVND (reference sequence). Trimming pared 7 bases from V and 5 bases from J, leaving 12 bases between.

This clonotype was seen a few times. The chain uses TRBV24-1 and TRBJ2-5, with 10 bases fitting TRBD1. With 2 bases clipped from V and 4 bases from J, the junction kept 0 bases outside the gene matches. This CDR3 is 14 amino acids long. Germline V gives CDR1 KGHDR, CDR2 SFDVKD. CDR3: CATSDWTGGETQYF. The CDR3 DNA is TGTGCCACCAGTGATTGGACAGGGGGAGAGACCCAGTACTTC.

About this clonotype itself: Likely a read error: the CDR3 ends without its conserved phenylalanine or tryptophan. The V gene is TRBV5-8, the J gene TRBJ2-7; the match to TRBD1 covers 7 bases. The DNA end is a closer match to TRBJ2-1, so the J assignment may be wrong. Germline V gives CDR1 SGHTS, CDR2 YDEGEE. The CDR3 contains 14 residues. The CDR3 loop reads CASSLGQGVNEQFL. In DNA, the CDR3 is TGTGCCAGCAGCTTGGGGCAGGGGGTCAATGAGCAGTTCCTC.

This clonotype has at least ten counts. V and J are TRBV5-1 and TRBJ2-1; a weak D match, TRBD2 (5 bases). CDR3 length: 15 amino acids. From germline, CDR1 is SGHRS and CDR2 YFSETQ. V dropped 4 bases and J dropped 4 bases, with 15 bases sitting between them. CDR3 coding DNA: TGCGCCAGCAGCCTAAGCGGATCTGATTACAATGAGCAGTTCTTC. Protein: CASSLSGSDYNEQFF. Drawing the rest from reference TRBV5-1 and TRBJ2-1, the complete variable domain is KAGVTQTPRYLIKTRGQQVTLSCSPISGHRSVSWYQQTPGQGLQFLFEYFSETQRNKGNFPGRFSGRQFSNSRSEMNVSTLELGDSALYLCASSLSGSDYNEQFFGPGTRLTVL.

This clonotype was picked up a small number of times. The chain recombines TRBV5-4 with TRBJ2-3; no reliable D call. V lost 7 bases and J 3 bases, leaving 18 bases between the germline ends. CDR3 size: 15 residues. The germline V gene has CDR1 SGHNT and CDR2 YYREEE (reference sequence). The CDR3 protein is CASGQDARATDTQYF. The CDR3 region has the DNA TGTGCCAGCGGGCAGGACGCAAGGGCGACAGATACGCAGTATTTT.

In its sample, this clonotype was seen a few times. This chain links TRBV11-2 with TRBJ2-1; D is possibly TRBD2 (6 bases). Trimming took 8 bases from V and 0 from J, leaving 14 bases between them. Germline assignment: CDR1 SGHAT and CDR2 FQNNGV. The CDR3 covers 15 residues. The DNA for the CDR3 is TGTGCCAGCGGAGGGGTTCGAGGCTCCTACAATGAGCAGTTCTTC. The encoded protein is CASGGVRGSYNEQFF.

CDR3 loop: CASSLGRPGVGTEAFF. The CDR3 DNA follows: TGCGCCAGCAGCCTGGGGCGCCCGGGGGTGGGGACTGAAGCTTTCTTT. The rearrangement links TRBV4-3 to TRBJ1-1; a weak D match, TRBD1 (5 bases). V lost 4 bases, J lost 5 bases, and 20 bases lay in between. There are 16 residues in the CDR3. Germline values: CDR1 LGHNA, CDR2 YSLEER.

This chain connects TRBV3-1 to TRBJ2-2, with 15 bases aligning to TRBD2. The CDR3 is 16 amino acids. Germline CDR1 and CDR2: LGHDT and YNNKEL (reference sequence). Trimming at V came to 4 bases and at J to 5 bases, leaving 2 bases not matched to a gene. CDR3 sequence: CASSPGLAGGTGELFF. Here the CDR3 DNA reads TGTGCCAGCAGCCCAGGACTAGCGGGAGGGACCGGGGAGCTGTTTTTT.